These T cell receptor beta chains were read from a single sample in a study of blood T cell repertoires in COVID-19. The assay was immunoSEQ multiplex PCR, and TCRdb's table has in-frame clones only and misses some. The sample has roughly 300,000 clones, 65% to 90% seen once; the top ten hold roughly 4%. The sample comprised PBMCs or T cells enriched from blood (not recorded which). All receptors come from a woman aged 40 to 55 with acute COVID-19. Both conserved end residues are part of each CDR3. A D gene is named only where the DNA matches it firmly. The size field is filled for only some rows; it gives once, few, many or a size class.

abundance,j_gene,d_gene,v_gene,CDR3nt,CDR3aa
.,TRBJ2-7,TRBD2,TRBV11-3,TGTGCCAGGTTTAAGGAAGAACGGCGGGGGGTCGAGCAGTACTTC,CARFKEERRGVEQYF
.,TRBJ1-4,TRBD1,TRBV6-5,TGTGCCAGCAGGCCCCAGACAGGGGGTCATGAAAAACTGTTTTTT,CASRPQTGGHEKLFF
.,TRBJ1-6,.,TRBV19,TGTGCCAGTAAGGTCGGGGTGATTAACTCACCCCTCCACTTT,CASKVGVINSPLHF
.,TRBJ2-1,TRBD1,TRBV5-5,TGTGCCAGCAGCTTTAGGGACAGCTCCTACAATGAGCAGTTCTTC,CASSFRDSSYNEQFF
.,TRBJ1-4,TRBD1,TRBV11-3,TGTGCCAGCAGCCCGGGACAGGGCTCTAATGAAAAACTGTTTTTT,CASSPGQGSNEKLFF
.,TRBJ1-1,TRBD1,TRBV9,TGTGCCAGCAGCGCAGGAGGACAGGACAACACTGAAGCTTTCTTT,CASSAGGQDNTEAFF
.,TRBJ2-7,TRBD1,TRBV29-1,TGCAGCACCCGTTCTGTGGACAGGGTCGGCGAGCAGTACTTC,CSTRSVDRVGEQYF
.,TRBJ1-1,.,TRBV2,TGTGCCAGCAGACAGGGCACTGAAGCTTTCTTT,CASRQGTEAFF
.,TRBJ2-3,TRBD1,TRBV27,TGTGCCAGCAGCTCCGGGACAGGCTACACAGATACGCAGTATTTT,CASSSGTGYTDTQYF
once,TRBJ2-2,TRBD1,TRBV6-6,TGTGCCAGCAGTAGGGACAGGGGGTCCGGGGAGCTGTTTTTT,CASSRDRGSGELFF
.,TRBJ1-1,.,TRBV29-1,TGCAGCGTTGTGTGGGGCCTCATGAACACTGAAGCTTTCTTT,CSVVWGLMNTEAFF
.,TRBJ1-1,.,TRBV7-9,TGTGCCAGCAGCTCCACTCAGGTGAACACTGAAGCTTTCTTT,CASSSTQVNTEAFF
.,TRBJ2-1,.,TRBV7-9,TGTGCCAGCAGCTTATCTCGTACCGGGACCTACAATGAGCAGTTCTTC,CASSLSRTGTYNEQFF
.,TRBJ1-2,.,TRBV7-2,TGTGCCAGCAGCATGGCTCGTAGCTACACCTTC,CASSMARSYTF
.,TRBJ1-1,TRBD1,TRBV6-2/TRBV6-3,TGTGCCAGCAGTTACGGGACAGTTAAAGCTTTCTTT,CASSYGTVKAFF
.,TRBJ2-1,.,TRBV19,TGTGCCAGTAGTATTTTCCCGGGCAATGAGCAGTTCTTC,CASSIFPGNEQFF
.,TRBJ2-7,.,TRBV7-2,TGTGCCAGCAGCTTAGACAGGCCCTACGAGCAGTACTTC,CASSLDRPYEQYF
.,TRBJ1-4,TRBD1,TRBV18,TGTGCCAGCTCACTTCCGACAGGGGGCGAAAAACTGTTTTTT,CASSLPTGGEKLFF
once,TRBJ2-7,TRBD1,TRBV14,TGTGCCAGCAGCCAAGTCTTCCCGTGGACAGGGGACTTATACGAGCAGTACTTC,CASSQVFPWTGDLYEQYF
.,TRBJ1-2,.,TRBV5-8,TGTGCCAGCAGTAAGACAGAGACGGCCTATGGCTACACCTTC,CASSKTETAYGYTF
.,TRBJ1-6,TRBD1,TRBV14,TGTGCCAGCAGCCAAGAACTTAGGGGGCTTTCACCCCTCCACTTT,CASSQELRGLSPLHF
once,TRBJ1-1,TRBD1,TRBV28,TGTGCTTATCGACAGGGCATGAACACTGAAGCTTTCTTT,CAYRQGMNTEAFF
.,TRBJ1-5,.,TRBV19,TGTGCCAGTAGTTCCCAATTCCTACCCCAGCATTTT,CASSSQFLPQHF
.,TRBJ2-2,.,TRBV11-2,TGTGCCAGCAGCACCCACCGAGGGCAGGACCCCGGGGAGCTGTTTTTT,CASSTHRGQDPGELFF
few,TRBJ1-2,TRBD1,TRBV18,TGTGCCAGCTCACCGACGACAGGGCAGCTTTCCCATTATGGCTACACCTTC,CASSPTTGQLSHYGYTF
.,TRBJ1-1,.,TRBV29-1,TGCAGCGTGGCGGGAAAACTGAACACTGAAGCTTTCTTT,CSVAGKLNTEAFF
.,TRBJ1-4,.,TRBV3-1/TRBV3-2,TGTGCCAGCAGCCCCTTCAAGGGGGTCTTGAGTGGAGAAAAACTGTTTTTT,CASSPFKGVLSGEKLFF
.,TRBJ1-3,TRBD1,TRBV3-1/TRBV3-2,TGTGCCAGCAGCCAGAAGTTATCCGGGGACAGGGGGCCTGGAAACACCATATATTTT,CASSQKLSGDRGPGNTIYF
.,TRBJ2-7,TRBD2,TRBV5-1,TGCGCCAGCAGCAATCCGGGACTAGCGCAGCCGAGGGTGTACTTC,CASSNPGLAQPRVYF
.,TRBJ2-3,TRBD1,TRBV16,TGTGCCAGCAGCCAAGACAGGGGTACGCAGTATTTT,CASSQDRGTQYF
.,TRBJ2-3,.,TRBV2,TGTGCCAGCAGCTCAGCAGATACGCAGTATTTT,CASSSADTQYF
.,TRBJ1-4,TRBD1,TRBV9,TGTGCCAGCAGCGCAACAGGGGGCGAGTGGGAAAAACTGTTTTTT,CASSATGGEWEKLFF
.,TRBJ2-5,.,TRBV11-3,TGTGCCAGCAGCTTCCAGGGTCGAGAGACCCAGTACTTC,CASSFQGRETQYF
.,TRBJ2-7,.,TRBV19,TGTGCCAGTAGTTTGAGTGAATATTACGAGCAGTACTTC,CASSLSEYYEQYF
.,TRBJ1-2,.,TRBV15,TGTGCCACCAGCAGAGAAGCCTATCACTATGGCTACACCTTC,CATSREAYHYGYTF
many,TRBJ1-5,TRBD1,TRBV2,TGTGCCAGCAGTGAAGCGCTGGGACAGGGGAATCAGCCCCAGCATTTT,CASSEALGQGNQPQHF
.,TRBJ2-1,TRBD1,TRBV2,TGTGCCAGCCGGGACAGGGGAAACAATGAGCAGTTCTTC,CASRDRGNNEQFF
.,TRBJ1-6,.,TRBV19,TGTGCCAGTAGTATTCGGACAGATAATTCACCCCTCCACTTT,CASSIRTDNSPLHF
.,TRBJ1-5,TRBD1,TRBV15,TGTGCCACCAGCAGAGATTCCGGGGACAGGGGAAATCAGCCCCAGCATTTT,CATSRDSGDRGNQPQHF
.,TRBJ2-1,.,TRBV28,TGTGCCAGCAGTTTTACTAGCGGGACAGGGTTCAATGAGCAGTTCTTC,CASSFTSGTGFNEQFF
.,TRBJ2-5,TRBD1,TRBV12-3/TRBV12-4,TGTGCCAGCAGTCGACAGGGAATCCTGGACTTC,CASSRQGILDF
.,TRBJ1-4,TRBD1,TRBV7-9,TGTGCCAGCAGCTTAGCCGGGACAGGGGTGGAAAAACTGTTTTTT,CASSLAGTGVEKLFF
.,TRBJ2-3,.,TRBV18,TGTGCCAGCTCACCGTCACAGGTCACAGATACGCAGTATTTT,CASSPSQVTDTQYF
.,TRBJ1-5,.,TRBV4-1,TGCGCCAGCAGCCCCGGACTGGCCCAGCCCCAGCATTTT,CASSPGLAQPQHF
.,TRBJ2-1,.,TRBV9,TGTGCCAGCAGCGTTGGGCTTATGAATGAGCAGTTCTTC,CASSVGLMNEQFF
.,TRBJ1-1,.,TRBV6-5,TGTGCCAGCAGAGACGTGACAGTGTGGGACACTGAAGCTTTCTTT,CASRDVTVWDTEAFF